This is a list of T cell receptor beta chains from one sample in a study of cytomegalovirus exposure and HLA in healthy donors. TCRdb's copy holds only in-frame clones and misses some; the assay was immunoSEQ multiplex PCR. The top ten clones hold 2.5% to 3% of a sample with some 150,000 clones, more than 70% of them seen once. Sequencing input: PBMCs. All receptors come from a man between 18 and 29 years old in good health and CMV-seronegative. The CDR3 runs from the conserved cysteine through the conserved F or W. Each record gives: D gene, V gene, J gene, CDR3 DNA, CDR3 protein. A D gene is named only where the DNA matches it firmly.

D gene: TRBD2; V gene: TRBV4-1; J gene: TRBJ2-7; CDR3 DNA: TGCGCCAGCAGCCAAGCTGGGGGGGGGAGCTCCTACGAGCAGTACTTC; CDR3 protein: CASSQAGGGSSYEQYF
D gene: .; V gene: TRBV28; J gene: TRBJ1-3; CDR3 DNA: TGTGCCAGCAGTTTCCAAGGAGGGGGAAACACCATATATTTT; CDR3 protein: CASSFQGGGNTIYF
D gene: TRBD2; V gene: TRBV28; J gene: TRBJ2-1; CDR3 DNA: TGTGCCAGCAGTCCCGGACTAGCGGGAGACAGCCATGAGCAGTTCTTC; CDR3 protein: CASSPGLAGDSHEQFF
D gene: TRBD1; V gene: TRBV27; J gene: TRBJ2-7; CDR3 DNA: TGTGCCAGCAACGACAGGGGGAACGAGCAGTACTTC; CDR3 protein: CASNDRGNEQYF
D gene: .; V gene: TRBV28; J gene: TRBJ1-5; CDR3 DNA: TGTGCCAGCAGTTTATGGACAGGCTCCAATCAGCCCCAGCATTTT; CDR3 protein: CASSLWTGSNQPQHF
D gene: .; V gene: TRBV28; J gene: TRBJ2-3; CDR3 DNA: TGTGCCAGCACCATACTAGCCACAGATACGCAGTATTTT; CDR3 protein: CASTILATDTQYF
D gene: .; V gene: TRBV13; J gene: TRBJ1-1; CDR3 DNA: TGTGCCAGCAGCTTAGCCGAGGGGAACACTGAAGCTTTCTTT; CDR3 protein: CASSLAEGNTEAFF
D gene: .; V gene: TRBV7-9; J gene: TRBJ1-6; CDR3 DNA: TGTGCCAGCAGCTTCGGTTCGGCACCCCTCCACTTT; CDR3 protein: CASSFGSAPLHF
D gene: TRBD1; V gene: TRBV4-3; J gene: TRBJ2-3; CDR3 DNA: TGCGCCAGCAGCCAAGAGTTCCCCAAGACAGGGATTAAAGATACGCAGTATTTT; CDR3 protein: CASSQEFPKTGIKDTQYF
D gene: .; V gene: TRBV7-2; J gene: TRBJ2-7; CDR3 DNA: TGTGCCAGCACCCAACCCCCGGGTGAGGGCGAGCAGTACTTC; CDR3 protein: CASTQPPGEGEQYF
D gene: TRBD1; V gene: TRBV27; J gene: TRBJ1-5; CDR3 DNA: TGTGCCAGCAGGAACAGGGGGCTTTTTCAGCCCCAGCATTTT; CDR3 protein: CASRNRGLFQPQHF
D gene: TRBD2; V gene: TRBV4-1; J gene: TRBJ2-3; CDR3 DNA: TGCGCCAGCAGCTCACCACTAGCGGGTGATGCAGATACGCAGTATTTT; CDR3 protein: CASSSPLAGDADTQYF
D gene: .; V gene: TRBV4-1; J gene: TRBJ2-7; CDR3 DNA: TGCGCCAGCAGCCAAGCACCCCCCCACAGGGTGACTCCTCTCTACGAGCAGTACTTC; CDR3 protein: CASSQAPPHRVTPLYEQYF